These 9 T cell receptor beta chains originate from one sample sequenced in a study of T cell responses to AZD1222 COVID-19 vaccine. Clones were sequenced by immunoSEQ multiplex PCR, and TCRdb holds only the in-frame ones, with some missing. The sample consists of about 190,000 clones, 87% of them appearing once. The material sequenced was peripheral blood, taken on day 0 of MenACWY control vaccination. These receptors all come from an adult in good health.

The V and J genes are TRBV6-6 and TRBJ1-6; D gene uncertain. The germline CDR1 and CDR2 sequences are MNHNY and SVGAGI (reference sequence). The CDR3 is made up of 14 amino acids. V lost 6 bases and J lost 8, with 14 bases in between. CDR3 in DNA: TGTGCCAGCAGAAACCAGGATGCGTATTCACCCCTCCACTTT. As protein: CASRNQDAYSPLHF.

The chain uses TRBV30 and TRBJ2-3; possibly TRBD1 for D (5 bases). Deletions cut 0 bases from V and 1 base from J, with 5 bases between. This CDR3 spans 13 amino acids. Germline lookup yields CDR1 GTSNPN and CDR2 SVGIG (reference sequence). CDR3 sequence reads: CAWSVQGTDTQYF. As DNA, the CDR3 is TGTGCCTGGAGTGTACAGGGCACAGATACGCAGTATTTT.

The chain recombines TRBV18 with TRBJ2-1; 9 bases map to TRBD2. The CDR3 length is 16 residues. Germline V CDR1 and CDR2: KGHSH, LQKENI. The J segment lost 5 bases and the V segment lost 3 bases, leaving 8 bases of the junction unmatched. The CDR3, as DNA: TGTGCCAGCTCACCTAATCTAGCGGGGCTTAACAATGAGCAGTTCTTC. Translation: CASSPNLAGLNNEQFF.

The CDR3 loop reads CASSFGGGRAPEQFF. CDR3 bases: TGTGCCAGCAGTTTCGGTGGCGGGAGGGCCCCTGAGCAGTTCTTC. The V call is TRBV27, the J call TRBJ2-1; the match to TRBD2 covers 9 bases. This CDR3 is built from 15 residues. V was pared by 3 bases and J by 9 bases, with 9 bases of the junction left unmatched. Germline V gene sequence: CDR1 MNHEY, CDR2 SMNVEV (reference sequence).

This clone was detected ten times or more. V usage is TRBV2 and J usage is TRBJ1-4; no reliable D call. V was clipped by 10 bases and J by 5 bases, with 11 bases between them. The CDR3 is made up of 12 amino acids. Germline CDR1 is SNHLY and CDR2 is FYNNEI. This chain's CDR3 is CATRPGNEKLFF. CDR3 nucleotides: TGTGCCACCCGACCCGGAAATGAAAAACTGTTTTTT. Drawing the rest from reference TRBV2 and TRBJ1-4, the complete variable domain is EPEVTQTPSHQVTQMGQEVILRCVPISNHLYFYWYRQILGQKVEFLVSFYNNEISEKSEIFDDQFSVERPDGSNFTLKIRSTKLEDSAMYFCATRPGNEKLFFGSGTQLSVL.

V is TRBV28 and J is TRBJ1-1; D might be TRBD1 (5 bases). The CDR3 has 11 amino acids. The V end lost 4 bases, the J end lost 7 bases, and 7 bases lay between the germline ends. Germline V gene data show CDR1 as MDHEN and CDR2 as SYDVKM. The CDR3 DNA reads as TGTGCCAGCAGTTCGGGACGTGAAGCTTTCTTT. Its protein product is CASSSGREAFF. Together with reference TRBV28 and TRBJ1-1, the CDR3 gives the full variable domain: DVKVTQSSRYLVKRTGEKVFLECVQDMDHENMFWYRQDPGLGLRLIYFSYDVKMKEKGDIPEGYSVSREKKERFSLILESASTNQTSMYLCASSSGREAFFGQGTRLTVV.

The chain recombines TRBV7-2 with TRBJ2-7; perhaps TRBD2 as D (6 bases). Germline CDR1 reads SGHTA; CDR2 reads FQGNSA. V lost 5 bases and J lost 2, with 10 bases in between. This CDR3 contains 13 residues. The CDR3 reads CASSRSGPYEQYF. DNA of the CDR3: TGTGCCAGCAGCCGGAGCGGGCCCTACGAGCAGTACTTC.

The CDR3 loop is CASSPGWRTEAFF. DNA for the CDR3: TGTGCCAGCAGTCCCGGGTGGCGGACTGAAGCTTTCTTT. This chain links TRBV12-3 or TRBV12-4 with TRBJ1-1; no clear D. V lost 5 bases to trimming and J lost 5 bases, with 12 bases between them. The CDR3 covers 13 residues.

The chain carries TRBV6-1 and TRBJ1-2; perhaps TRBD1 as D (5 bases). The V end was cut by 2 bases, the J end by 2 bases, with 6 bases between. The germline gives CDR1 MNHNS, CDR2 SASEGT. The CDR3 is 13 amino acids. The CDR3 bases are TGTGCCAGCAGTGAACGGGGGAACTATGGCTACACCTTC. Encoded protein: CASSERGNYGYTF.